The present entry profiles one TCR delta chain with its context. This may stem from a read error, because a much larger clone lies one nucleotide away. Other DNA sequences in this specimen translate into the identical CDR3. This sample is part of a study of gamma-delta chains in newborns, infants, children. Study in general: Polyclonal expansion of innate γδ T cells after birth follows microbial exposure.

V lost 0 bases, J lost 1 base, and 2 bases stayed unmatched. Germline V gene lookup returns CDR1 GEAIGNYY and CDR2 EKD. CDR3 size: 17 residues. TCRdb made new clone calls on the reads using CATT. Of some 10,000 delta-chain clones detected, roughly 9% appear once; the ten largest clones hold under 10%. The TCR was taken from a child who was a newborn, infant or young child, either healthy, febrile or measles-vaccinated (not recorded which). The chain recombines TRDV2 with TRDJ3; 7 bases are shared with TRDD3. Sample: blood. Here the CDR3 reads CACDTVLGSWDTRQMFF. The CDR3 coding sequence is TGTGCCTGTGACACCGTACTGGGGTCCTGGGACACCCGACAGATGTTTTTC.